The 15 T cell receptor beta chains below all came from one sample that was sequenced in a study of blood T cell repertoires in COVID-19. Assay: immunoSEQ multiplex PCR; the TCRdb copy retains only in-frame clones and omits some. The sample has about 210,000 clones; around 91% are singletons. The specimen sequenced was peripheral blood. Receptors were obtained from a middle-aged woman with acute or convalescent COVID-19.

The chain carries TRBV7-8 and TRBJ1-3, with TRBD1 identical over 7 bases. Trimming cost V 4 bases and J 0 bases; bases outside gene matches: 6. This CDR3 comprises 16 residues. Germline V lookup: CDR1 SGHVS, CDR2 FQNEAQ. The CDR3 DNA follows: TGTGCCAGCAGCTCGGGACAGACCTACTCTGGAAACACCATATATTTT. Amino acids: CASSSGQTYSGNTIYF.

The V gene is TRBV7-2, the J gene TRBJ1-3; 9 nucleotides line up with TRBD1. Germline assignment: CDR1 SGHTA and CDR2 FQGNSA. Trimming cost V 6 bases and J 2 bases; bases outside gene matches: 2. The CDR3 runs 14 residues. The CDR3 DNA sequence: TGTGCCAGCAGGAGACAGGGGGCTGGAAACACCATATATTTT. As protein: CASRRQGAGNTIYF.

This chain connects TRBV9 to TRBJ1-3; D is perhaps TRBD1 (5 bases). V lost 4 bases and J 0 bases, leaving 17 bases between the germline ends. CDR1 is SGDLS, CDR2 YYNGEE, per germline. The CDR3 runs 17 residues. Written as DNA, the CDR3 is TGTGCCAGCAGCCCCCGGACGGGGGAGCTCTCTGGAAACACCATATATTTT. Protein product: CASSPRTGELSGNTIYF.

The chain carries TRBV3-1 (or the pseudogene TRBV3-2) and TRBJ2-2; D may be TRBD1 (7 bases). The CDR3 extends over 13 amino acids. Trimming took off 9 bases at V and 3 bases at J, with 11 bases between the two ends. Germline loops: CDR1 LGHDT, CDR2 YNNKEL (reference sequence). The CDR3 loop reads CASDREDTGELFF. CDR3 in DNA: TGTGCCAGTGACAGGGAGGACACCGGGGAGCTGTTTTTT.

This chain uses TRBV30 with TRBJ1-5; 7 bases match TRBD1. Trimming took 0 bases from V and 6 from J; bases not matched to a gene: 5. The CDR3 is made up of 14 amino acids. Germline assignment: CDR1 GTSNPN and CDR2 SVGIG (reference sequence). DNA of the CDR3: TGTGCCTGGAGTGTACAGACAGGGTTTCAGCCCCAGCATTTT. It codes for CAWSVQTGFQPQHF.

The gene calls are TRBV5-1 and TRBJ2-2; 7 bases align to TRBD2. The V gene's germline CDR1 is SGHRS and CDR2 YFSETQ. The CDR3 is 16 amino acids. The trim removed 0 bases at V and 3 bases at J, leaving 5 bases unmatched. The CDR3 DNA reads TGCGCCAGCAGCTTGGCGGCTAGCGGCGACACCGGGGAGCTGTTTTTT. It is translated as CASSLAASGDTGELFF.

The genes are TRBV5-1 and TRBJ1-2; D perhaps matches TRBD1 (5 bases). With 5 bases removed from V and 3 bases from J, the gap between germline ends came to 11 bases. This CDR3 is built from 13 residues. The germline CDR1 and CDR2 sequences are SGHRS and YFSETQ. The CDR3 region is CASSRLGDYGYTF. The CDR3 DNA reads as TGCGCCAGCAGTAGGCTAGGGGACTATGGCTACACCTTC.

V gene TRBV20-1 combines with J gene TRBJ1-1; D is uncertain. From germline, CDR1 is DFQATT and CDR2 SNEGSKA (reference sequence). V lost 1 base and J 7 bases, leaving 7 bases between the germline ends. This CDR3 contains 11 residues. The CDR3 coding sequence is TGCAGTGCTAGAGTGGGGAGTGAAGCTTTCTTT. Its protein product is CSARVGSEAFF.

This chain links TRBV27 with TRBJ1-5; D unresolved. The CDR3 has 14 residues. Germline values: CDR1 MNHEY, CDR2 SMNVEV (reference sequence). The germline V and J ends were trimmed by 4 bases and 6 bases, with 13 bases remaining between them. CDR3 sequence reads: CASSSELGSQPQHF. As DNA, the CDR3 is TGTGCCAGCAGTTCGGAACTAGGGAGTCAGCCCCAGCATTTT.

The chain has TRBV5-6 and TRBJ1-2; a possible D gene is TRBD1 (6 bases). Germline lookup yields CDR1 SGHDT and CDR2 YYEEEE. V gave up 4 bases and J gave up 8 bases, with 12 bases separating them. The CDR3 consists of 12 residues. CDR3: CASSRPRGGYTF. CDR3 bases: TGTGCCAGCAGCCGCCCCAGGGGCGGCTACACCTTC. The complete variable domain, with remaining parts taken from reference TRBV5-6 and TRBJ1-2, reads DAGVTQSPTHLIKTRGQQVTLRCSPKSGHDTVSWYQQALGQGPQFIFQYYEEEERQRGNFPDRFSGHQFPNYSSELNVNALLLGDSALYLCASSRPRGGYTFGSGTRLTVV.

The chain links TRBV18 to TRBJ1-1, with TRBD1 as a possible D gene (5 bases). The CDR3 is made up of 14 amino acids. Per germline, CDR1 KGHSH and CDR2 LQKENI. Between the trimmed V and J ends, which lost 5 bases and 1 base, there was a span of 11 bases. CDR3 coding DNA: TGTGCCAGCTCAGCCGGGACTGAGAACACTGAAGCTTTCTTT. It codes for CASSAGTENTEAFF.

The chain couples TRBV12-5 to TRBJ2-2; TRBD1 matches at 7 bases. The CDR3 consists of 15 residues. The V segment lost 5 bases and the J segment 0 bases; nucleotides outside the gene matches: 3. The V gene's germline CDR1 is LGHNT and CDR2 FRNRAP. For the CDR3, the DNA is TGTGCTAGTGGTACCGGGACAGCGAACACCGGGGAGCTGTTTTTT. Translated: CASGTGTANTGELFF.

Concerning this clone itself: The DNA is left out, because the CDR3 cannot be placed on it with certainty; the CDR3 is given as TCRdb lists it. This chain's CDR3 is CVSSRVGQGAGNTEAFF. The chain uses TRBV21-1 and TRBJ1-1; the table's D call, TRBD1, was not checked against the DNA. TRBV21-1 is labeled a pseudogene. Both ends counted, the CDR3 spans 17 residues.

This chain links TRBV3-1 (or the pseudogene TRBV3-2) with TRBJ1-2; TRBD1 agrees at 8 bases. There are 16 residues in the CDR3. Germline-derived CDR1 and CDR2 are LGHDT and YNNKEL (reference sequence). V lost 0 bases, J lost 6 bases, and 9 bases stayed unmatched. Here the CDR3 DNA reads TGTGCCAGCAGCCAAGAAGGGGGCAGGGGGCGGAATGGCTACACCTTC. This codes for CASSQEGGRGRNGYTF.

The chain joins TRBV10-3 to TRBJ1-3, with 10 bases aligning to TRBD1. Germline V gene sequence: CDR1 ENHRY, CDR2 SYGVKD. The CDR3 spans 15 residues. After removal of 6 bases from V and 8 bases from J, the junction contained 10 bases not matched to a gene. CDR3 bases: TGTGCCATCAGAACCCAGGGGACAGGGGTAGACACCATATATTTT. Translating gives CAIRTQGTGVDTIYF.